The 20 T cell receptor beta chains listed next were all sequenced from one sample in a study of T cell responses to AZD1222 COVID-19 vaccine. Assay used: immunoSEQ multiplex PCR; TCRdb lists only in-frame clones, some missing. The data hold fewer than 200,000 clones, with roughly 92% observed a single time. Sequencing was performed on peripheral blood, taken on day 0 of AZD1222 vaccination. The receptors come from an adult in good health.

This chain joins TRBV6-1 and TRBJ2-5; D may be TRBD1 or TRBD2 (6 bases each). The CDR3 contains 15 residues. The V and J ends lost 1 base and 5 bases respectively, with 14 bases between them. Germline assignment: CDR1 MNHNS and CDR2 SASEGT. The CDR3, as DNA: TGTGCCAGCAGTGAAGGGGGGGCGACTGGGGAGACCCAGTACTTC. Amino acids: CASSEGGATGETQYF.

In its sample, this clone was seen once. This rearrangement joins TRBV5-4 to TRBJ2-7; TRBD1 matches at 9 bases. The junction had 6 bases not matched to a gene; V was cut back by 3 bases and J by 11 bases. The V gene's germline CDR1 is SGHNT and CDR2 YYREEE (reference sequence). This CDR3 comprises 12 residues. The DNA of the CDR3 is TGTGCCAGCAGCTACGACAGGGGGGTAAAGTACTTC. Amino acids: CASSYDRGVKYF.

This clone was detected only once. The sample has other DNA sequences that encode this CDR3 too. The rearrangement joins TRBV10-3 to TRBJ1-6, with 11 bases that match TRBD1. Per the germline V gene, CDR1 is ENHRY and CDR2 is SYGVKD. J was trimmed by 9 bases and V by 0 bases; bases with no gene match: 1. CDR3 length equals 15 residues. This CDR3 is CAISESGTGGSPLHF. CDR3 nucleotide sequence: TGTGCCATCAGTGAGTCTGGGACAGGGGGTTCACCCCTCCACTTT.

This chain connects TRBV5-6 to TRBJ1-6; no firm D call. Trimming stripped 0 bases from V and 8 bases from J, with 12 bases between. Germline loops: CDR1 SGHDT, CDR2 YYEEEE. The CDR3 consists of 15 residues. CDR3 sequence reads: CASSLEVGFDSPLHF. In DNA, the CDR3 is TGTGCCAGCAGCTTGGAGGTGGGCTTCGATTCACCCCTCCACTTT.

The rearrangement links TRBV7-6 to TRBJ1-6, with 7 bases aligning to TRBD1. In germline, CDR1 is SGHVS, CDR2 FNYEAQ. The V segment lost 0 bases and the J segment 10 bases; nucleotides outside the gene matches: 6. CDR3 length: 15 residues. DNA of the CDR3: TGTGCCAGCAGCTTAGCGAACAGGGGAGGGTCACCCCTCCACTTT. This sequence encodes CASSLANRGGSPLHF.

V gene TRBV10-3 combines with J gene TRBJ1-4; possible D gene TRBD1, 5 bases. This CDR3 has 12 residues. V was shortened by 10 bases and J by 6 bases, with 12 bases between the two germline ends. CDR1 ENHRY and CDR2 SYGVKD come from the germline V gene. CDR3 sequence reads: CATGTADEKLFF. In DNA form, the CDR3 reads TGTGCCACCGGGACGGCGGATGAAAAACTGTTTTTT.

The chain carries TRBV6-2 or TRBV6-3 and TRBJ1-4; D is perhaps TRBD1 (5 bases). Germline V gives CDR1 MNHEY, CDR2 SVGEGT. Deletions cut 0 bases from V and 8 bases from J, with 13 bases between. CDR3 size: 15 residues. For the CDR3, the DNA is TGTGCCAGCAGTTACTCGAGCCAGGGAGGAGAAAAACTGTTTTTT. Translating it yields CASSYSSQGGEKLFF.

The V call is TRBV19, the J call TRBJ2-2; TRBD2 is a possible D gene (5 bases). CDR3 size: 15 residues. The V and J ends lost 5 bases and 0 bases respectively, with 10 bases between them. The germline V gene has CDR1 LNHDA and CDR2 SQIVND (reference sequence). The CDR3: CASSWVGANTGELFF. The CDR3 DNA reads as TGTGCCAGTAGTTGGGTCGGGGCGAACACCGGGGAGCTGTTTTTT.

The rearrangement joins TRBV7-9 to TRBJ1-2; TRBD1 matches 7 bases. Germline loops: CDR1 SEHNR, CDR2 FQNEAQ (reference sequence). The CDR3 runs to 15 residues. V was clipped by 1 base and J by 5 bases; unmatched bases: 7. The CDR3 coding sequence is TGTGCCAGCAGCTTAGGTGACAGGGTGGGATATGGCTACACCTTC. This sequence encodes CASSLGDRVGYGYTF.

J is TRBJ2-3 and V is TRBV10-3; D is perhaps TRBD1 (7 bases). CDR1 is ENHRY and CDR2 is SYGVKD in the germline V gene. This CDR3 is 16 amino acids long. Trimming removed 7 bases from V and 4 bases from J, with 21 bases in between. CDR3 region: CAITQTAGGPSDTQYF. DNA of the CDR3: TGTGCCATCACCCAAACCGCAGGGGGGCCTTCAGATACGCAGTATTTT.

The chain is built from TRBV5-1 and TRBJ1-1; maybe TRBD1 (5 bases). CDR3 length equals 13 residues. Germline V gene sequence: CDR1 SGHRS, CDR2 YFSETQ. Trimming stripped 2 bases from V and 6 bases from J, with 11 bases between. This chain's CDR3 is CASSLGTAPEAFF. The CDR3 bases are TGCGCCAGCAGCTTAGGGACGGCTCCTGAAGCTTTCTTT.

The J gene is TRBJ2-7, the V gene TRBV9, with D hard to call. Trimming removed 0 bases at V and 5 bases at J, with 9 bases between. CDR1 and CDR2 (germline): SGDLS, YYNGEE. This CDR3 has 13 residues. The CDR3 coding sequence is TGTGCCAGCAGCGTAGTCGGACGGGACGAGCAGTACTTC. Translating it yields CASSVVGRDEQYF.

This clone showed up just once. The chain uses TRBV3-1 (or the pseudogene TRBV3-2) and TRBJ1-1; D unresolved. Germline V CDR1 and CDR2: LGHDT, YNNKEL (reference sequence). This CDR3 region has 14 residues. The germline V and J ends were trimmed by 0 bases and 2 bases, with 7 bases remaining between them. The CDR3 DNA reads TGTGCCAGCAGCCAAGACTCGTTTAACACTGAAGCTTTCTTT. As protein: CASSQDSFNTEAFF.

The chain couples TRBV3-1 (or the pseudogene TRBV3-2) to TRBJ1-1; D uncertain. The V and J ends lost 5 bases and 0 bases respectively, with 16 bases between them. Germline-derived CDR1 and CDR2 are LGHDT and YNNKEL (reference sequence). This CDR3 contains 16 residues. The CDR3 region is CASSYGSGNLNTEAFF. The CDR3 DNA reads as TGTGCCAGCAGCTACGGGAGCGGAAACCTGAACACTGAAGCTTTCTTT.

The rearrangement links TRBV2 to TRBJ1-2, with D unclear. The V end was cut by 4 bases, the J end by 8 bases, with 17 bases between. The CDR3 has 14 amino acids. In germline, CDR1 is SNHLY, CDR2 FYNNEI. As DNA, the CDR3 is TGTGCCAGCAGTGGATCGTCCCTTTTACAGGGCTACACCTTC. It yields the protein CASSGSSLLQGYTF.

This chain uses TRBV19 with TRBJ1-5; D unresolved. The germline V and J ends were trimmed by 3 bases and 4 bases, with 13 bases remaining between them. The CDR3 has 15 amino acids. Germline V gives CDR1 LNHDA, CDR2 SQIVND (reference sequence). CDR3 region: CASSIHVRANQPQHF. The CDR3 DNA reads TGTGCCAGTAGTATTCATGTCCGAGCGAATCAGCCCCAGCATTTT.

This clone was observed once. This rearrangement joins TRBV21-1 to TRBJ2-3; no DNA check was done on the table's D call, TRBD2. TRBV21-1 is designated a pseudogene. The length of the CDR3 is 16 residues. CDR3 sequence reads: CASSGRGSTPTDTQYF. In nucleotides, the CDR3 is TGTGCCAGCAGCGGGCGGGGGTCCACACCCACAGATACGCAGTATTTT.

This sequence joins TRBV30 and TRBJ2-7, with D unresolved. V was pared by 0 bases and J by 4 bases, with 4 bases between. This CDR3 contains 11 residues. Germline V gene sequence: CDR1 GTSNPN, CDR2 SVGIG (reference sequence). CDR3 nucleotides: TGTGCCTGGAGTGTAACTTACGAGCAGTACTTC. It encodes CAWSVTYEQYF.

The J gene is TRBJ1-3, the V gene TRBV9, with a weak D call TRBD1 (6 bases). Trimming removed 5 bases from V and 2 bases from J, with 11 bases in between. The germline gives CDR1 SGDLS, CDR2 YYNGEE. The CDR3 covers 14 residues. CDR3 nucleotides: TGTGCCAGCAGATCAGGGGTAGCTGGAAACACCATATATTTT. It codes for CASRSGVAGNTIYF.

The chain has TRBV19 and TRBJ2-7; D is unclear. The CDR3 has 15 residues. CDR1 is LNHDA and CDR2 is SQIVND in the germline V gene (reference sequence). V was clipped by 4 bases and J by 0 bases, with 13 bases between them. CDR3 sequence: CASSSPGSSSYEQYF. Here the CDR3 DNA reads TGTGCCAGTAGTAGTCCGGGTTCTAGCTCCTACGAGCAGTACTTC.